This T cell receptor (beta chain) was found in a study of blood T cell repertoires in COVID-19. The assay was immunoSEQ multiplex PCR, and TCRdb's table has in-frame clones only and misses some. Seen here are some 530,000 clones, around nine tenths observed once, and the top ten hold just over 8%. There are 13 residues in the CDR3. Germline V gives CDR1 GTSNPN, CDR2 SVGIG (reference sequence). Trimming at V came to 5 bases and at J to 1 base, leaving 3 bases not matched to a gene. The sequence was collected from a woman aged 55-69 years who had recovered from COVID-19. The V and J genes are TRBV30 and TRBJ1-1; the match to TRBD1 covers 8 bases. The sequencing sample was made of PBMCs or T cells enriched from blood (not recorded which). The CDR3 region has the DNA TGTGCCTGGGACAGGGGTAAGAACACTGAAGCTTTCTTT. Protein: CAWDRGKNTEAFF.